This T cell receptor (beta chain) was observed in a study of neoadjuvant anti-PD-1 for oral cavity cancer. On the study more broadly: Around day 43, patients without progression received a fourth nivolumab dose before surgery. Whole-study results and caveats: Only three patients per response group were TCR-analyzed; validation needed. Higher pretreatment Treg/Th17 ratios tracked higher pretreatment blood clonality.

Time point in this sample: after neoadjuvant nivolumab, at surgical resection. This clone was seen a single time. Its specificity is not known. Germline V lookup: CDR1 ENHRY, CDR2 SYGVKD. There are 12 residues in the CDR3. The method was immunoSEQ multiplex PCR; TCRdb's version includes in-frame clones alone and lacks a portion of them. The sample lists some 14,000 clones, 55% to 75% occurring once. The receptor's source is a person aged 35 to 85 with oral cavity squamous cell carcinoma. The sequencing used PBMCs, collected after nivolumab (anti-PD-1) treatment. This chain uses TRBV10-3 with TRBJ2-2; D is perhaps TRBD2 (6 bases). CDR3 coding DNA: TGTGGGATAGGGGAGGACACCGGGGAGCTGTTTTTT. Residues: CGIGEDTGELFF.